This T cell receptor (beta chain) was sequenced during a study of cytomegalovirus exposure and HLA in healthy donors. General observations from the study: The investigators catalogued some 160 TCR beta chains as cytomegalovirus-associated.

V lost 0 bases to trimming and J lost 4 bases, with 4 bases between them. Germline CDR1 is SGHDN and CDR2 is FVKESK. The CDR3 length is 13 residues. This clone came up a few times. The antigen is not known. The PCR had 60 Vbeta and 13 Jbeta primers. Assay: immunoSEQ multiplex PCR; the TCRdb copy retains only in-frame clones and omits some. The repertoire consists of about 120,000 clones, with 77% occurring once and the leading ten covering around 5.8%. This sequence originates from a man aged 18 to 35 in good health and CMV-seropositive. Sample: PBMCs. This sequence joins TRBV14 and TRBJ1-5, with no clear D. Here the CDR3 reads CASSQDHNQPQHF. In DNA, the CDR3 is TGTGCCAGCAGCCAAGATCATAATCAGCCCCAGCATTTT. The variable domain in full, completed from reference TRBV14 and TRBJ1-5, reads EAGVTQFPSHSVIEKGQTVTLRCDPISGHDNLYWYRRVMGKEIKFLLHFVKESKQDESGMPNNRFLAERTGGTYSTLKVQPAELEDSGVYFCASSQDHNQPQHFGDGTRLSIL.